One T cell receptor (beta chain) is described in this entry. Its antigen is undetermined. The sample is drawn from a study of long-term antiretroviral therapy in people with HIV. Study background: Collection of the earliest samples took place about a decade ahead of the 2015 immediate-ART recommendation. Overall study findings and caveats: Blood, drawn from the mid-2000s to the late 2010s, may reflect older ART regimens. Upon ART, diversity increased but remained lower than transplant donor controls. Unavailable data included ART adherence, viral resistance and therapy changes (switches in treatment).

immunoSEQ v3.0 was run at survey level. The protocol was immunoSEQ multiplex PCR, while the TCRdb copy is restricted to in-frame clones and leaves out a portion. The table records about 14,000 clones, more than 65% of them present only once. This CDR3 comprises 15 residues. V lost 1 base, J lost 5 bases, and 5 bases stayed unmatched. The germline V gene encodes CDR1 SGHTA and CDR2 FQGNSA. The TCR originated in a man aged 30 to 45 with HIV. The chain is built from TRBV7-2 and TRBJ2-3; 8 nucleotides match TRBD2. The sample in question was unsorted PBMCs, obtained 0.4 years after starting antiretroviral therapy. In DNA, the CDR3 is TGTGCCAGCAGCTTAGTCGGGAGGGCGGGAGATACGCAGTATTTT. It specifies CASSLVGRAGDTQYF.